Listed below are T cell receptor beta chains from one sample, sequenced in a study of cytomegalovirus exposure and HLA in healthy donors. The protocol was immunoSEQ multiplex PCR, while the TCRdb copy is restricted to in-frame clones and leaves out a portion. The data show around 100,000 clones, 84% seen once. Sequencing was carried out using PBMCs. The origin of the receptors is a woman under 30 in good health and CMV-seropositive. CDR3s include the opening cysteine and the closing phenylalanine or tryptophan. Each record gives: clone size, D gene, J gene, V gene, CDR3 DNA, CDR3 protein. D genes are given only for firm matches. The size field is filled for only some rows; it gives once, few, many or a size class.

>once|TRBD1|TRBJ1-1|TRBV6-4
TGTGCCAGCCGCAGGGGGATTGACACTGAAGCTTTCTTT
CASRRGIDTEAFF
>.|.|TRBJ1-1|TRBV30
TGTGCCCGGACCGGGGGGGGTAACACTGAAGCTTTCTTT
CARTGGGNTEAFF
>once|TRBD2|TRBJ2-7|TRBV7-8
TGTGCCAGCAGCCGGACTAGCGGGGAGCAGTACTTC
CASSRTSGEQYF
>.|.|TRBJ2-1|TRBV7-7
TGTGCTAGCAGCCCAACTTTTGGCAATGAGCAGTTCTTC
CASSPTFGNEQFF
>once|.|TRBJ2-1|TRBV6-1
TGTGCCAGCAGTGAGAACAGATTAACCTACAATGAGCAGTTCTTC
CASSENRLTYNEQFF
>.|.|TRBJ1-2|TRBV7-9
TGTGCCAGCAGCCTAGAAGGGGCCTATGGCTACACCTTC
CASSLEGAYGYTF
>.|.|TRBJ2-2|TRBV20-1
TGCAGTGCTAGTTTGCGGGAACAGCTGTTTTTT
CSASLREQLFF
>.|.|TRBJ2-5|TRBV5-1
TGCGCCAGCAGCTTGGGCGGCACAAGGTTGGAGACCCAGTACTTC
CASSLGGTRLETQYF
>.|.|TRBJ1-2|TRBV27
TGTGCCAGCAGTTTAGGAAACCTAGATGGCTACACCTTC
CASSLGNLDGYTF
>once|.|TRBJ1-1|TRBV13
TGTGCCAGCAGCTCAAGGACAGTGAACACTGAAGCTTTCTTT
CASSSRTVNTEAFF
>.|.|TRBJ1-2|TRBV2
TGTGCCAGCAGTGCGGCGGGCACTAACTATGGCTACACCTTC
CASSAAGTNYGYTF
>.|.|TRBJ2-2|TRBV7-9
TGTGCCAGCAGCTTAAGGGGGTCCCTCTCCCTCAAGAACACCGGGGAGCTGTTTTTT
CASSLRGSLSLKNTGELFF
>few|TRBD1|TRBJ2-5|TRBV14
TGTGCCAGCAGCCAAGGACCGCGGACAGGCCGGTCGGAGACCCAGTACTTC
CASSQGPRTGRSETQYF
>.|TRBD2|TRBJ2-1|TRBV7-2
TGTGCCAGCAGCGTACTTAGCGGGAAATACAATGAGCAGTTCTTC
CASSVLSGKYNEQFF
>once|.|TRBJ1-4|TRBV29-1
TGCAGCCCCTACCTAGAGGTTTCCAAGATGACCCGGGATGAAAAACTGTTTTTT
CSPYLEVSKMTRDEKLFF
>.|.|TRBJ1-1|TRBV5-4
TGTGCCAGCAGCTTGGGTTTTTTCAGGGGTGGCACTGAAGCTTTCTTT
CASSLGFFRGGTEAFF
>.|.|TRBJ2-7|TRBV5-1
TGCGCCAGCAGCTCGGACTCACCCTACGAGCAGTACTTC
CASSSDSPYEQYF
>.|.|TRBJ2-7|TRBV30
TGTGCCTGGGGGAAGAAACAGGGAAACGAGCAGTACTTC
CAWGKKQGNEQYF
>few|TRBD2|TRBJ2-3|TRBV25-1
TGTGCCAGCAGTGATTCTCTAGCGGGGGGCCACACAGATACGCAGTATTTT
CASSDSLAGGHTDTQYF
>.|.|TRBJ2-5|TRBV5-1
TGCGCCAGCAGCTTGTCCCGGGGAGAGACCCAGTACTTC
CASSLSRGETQYF
>once|TRBD2|TRBJ2-5|TRBV4-1
TGCGCCAGCAGTAGGACTAGCGGGGACCAAGAGACCCAGTACTTC
CASSRTSGDQETQYF
>.|.|TRBJ2-1|TRBV13
TGTGCCAGCAGCTTTTCACAGGGTATGTACAATGAGCAGTTCTTC
CASSFSQGMYNEQFF
>.|TRBD1|TRBJ1-5|TRBV4-1
TGCGCCAGCAGATTGGTTGATAGACAGGGGAGTCAGCCCCAGCATTTT
CASRLVDRQGSQPQHF
>.|TRBD2|TRBJ2-2|TRBV5-6
TGTGCCAGCAGCGCTACTAGCGGATCGTCGTCCGGGGAGCTGTTTTTT
CASSATSGSSSGELFF
>.|TRBD2|TRBJ2-5|TRBV2
TGTGCCAGCGGCCAGACTAGCGGGAGTGGGCAAGAGACCCAGTACTTC
CASGQTSGSGQETQYF
>.|TRBD2|TRBJ2-2|TRBV4-2
TGTGCCAGCAGCCAACCAGCCGATGAGCGGGAGTCGAGCACCGGGGAGCTGTTTTTT
CASSQPADERESSTGELFF
>.|.|TRBJ1-1|TRBV6-5
TGTGCCAGCAGCCGACTCGGGGGTGTAGGTACTGAAGCTTTCTTT
CASSRLGGVGTEAFF
>.|.|TRBJ1-5|TRBV19
TGTGCCAGTAGTTGGACAGTCTATAGCAATCAGCCCCAGCATTTT
CASSWTVYSNQPQHF
>.|.|TRBJ2-7|TRBV6-6
TGTGCCAGCAGTTACCCGGAAGGGAGCTCCTACGAGCAGTACTTC
CASSYPEGSSYEQYF
>.|.|TRBJ1-1|TRBV9
TGTGCCAGCAGCCGGGGGGGCACTGAAGCTTTCTTT
CASSRGGTEAFF
>.|.|TRBJ1-5|TRBV10-2
TGCGCCAGCAGTGTGAAGAGGGAAGCTCAGCCCCAGCATTTT
CASSVKREAQPQHF